The 13 T cell receptor beta chains below were found in one sample sequenced in a study of blood T cell repertoires in COVID-19. Measured with immunoSEQ multiplex PCR; TCRdb has only the in-frame clones, and not every one. The top ten clones hold roughly 2.9% of a sample with about 70,000 clones, approximately 85% of them seen once. The sample comprised peripheral blood. The receptors were sampled from an elderly man with acute or convalescent COVID-19.

This clone occurred a few times. The chain is built from TRBV19 and TRBJ2-1; TRBD1 aligns across 9 bases. The germline V gene has CDR1 LNHDA and CDR2 SQIVND (reference sequence). J was trimmed by 1 base and V by 6 bases; bases with no gene match: 10. This CDR3 has 17 residues. CDR3 DNA: TGTGCCAGTAGATACAGGGGGCCCGGGGTTTCCTACAATGAGCAGTTCTTC. It yields the protein CASRYRGPGVSYNEQFF.

This clone was counted a few times. J is TRBJ2-3 and V is TRBV7-8; 9 positions agree with TRBD2. The CDR3 covers 16 residues. The germline V gene has CDR1 SGHVS and CDR2 FQNEAQ. V was clipped by 5 bases and J by 2 bases; unmatched bases: 8. For the CDR3, the DNA is TGTGCCAGCAGCCCCGTAGCTAGCGGGATCACAGATACGCAGTATTTT. This encodes CASSPVASGITDTQYF.

The rearrangement uses TRBV25-1 and TRBJ1-4, with D unclear. The length of the CDR3 is 14 residues. V lost 6 bases and J 5 bases, leaving 13 bases between the germline ends. Looked up from germline, CDR1 is MGHDK and CDR2 is SYGVNS. The CDR3 DNA follows: TGTGCCAGCAGCACGAGTAGTTTCAATGAAAAACTGTTTTTT. Protein product: CASSTSSFNEKLFF. The entire variable domain, with the rest obtained from reference TRBV25-1 and TRBJ1-4, is as follows: EADIYQTPRYLVIGTGKKITLECSQTMGHDKMYWYQQDPGMELHLIHYSYGVNSTEKGDLSSESTVSRIRTEHFPLTLESARPSHTSQYLCASSTSSFNEKLFFGSGTQLSVL.

J is TRBJ1-5 and V is TRBV19, with 7 positions matching TRBD1. Losses at the gene ends were 6 bases for V and 0 bases for J; bases not matched to a gene: 11. The germline gives CDR1 LNHDA, CDR2 SQIVND (reference sequence). The CDR3 is 17 residues long. The CDR3: CASRGQTGTYSNQPQHF. CDR3 sequence (DNA): TGTGCCAGTAGGGGCCAGACAGGGACCTATAGCAATCAGCCCCAGCATTTT.

The chain carries TRBV5-8 and TRBJ2-1; TRBD2 matches 11 bases. V dropped 4 bases and J dropped 4; count of bases not matched to a gene: 7. CDR3 size: 16 residues. Germline CDR1 and CDR2: SGHTS and YDEGEE. As DNA, the CDR3 is TGTGCCAGCAGCGGCCGGAGACTAGCGGGATACAATGAGCAGTTCTTC. Amino acid sequence: CASSGRRLAGYNEQFF.

The chain uses TRBV5-1 and TRBJ2-7; the match to TRBD2 covers 11 bases. Germline lookup yields CDR1 SGHRS and CDR2 YFSETQ. The CDR3 contains 16 residues. The V and J ends lost 0 bases and 5 bases, in that order; junction bases with no gene match: 7. CDR3 sequence: CASSLEASGRFHEQYF. The CDR3 coding sequence is TGCGCCAGCAGCTTGGAGGCTAGCGGGAGGTTCCACGAGCAGTACTTC.

This clone was seen once. The genes are TRBV5-4 and TRBJ2-3; D perhaps matches TRBD2 (6 bases). The CDR3 contains 15 residues. V lost 5 bases and J lost 0, with 13 bases in between. Germline CDR1 is SGHNT and CDR2 is YYREEE (reference sequence). DNA for the CDR3: TGTGCCAGCAGTCGGGACTCGATTAGCACAGATACGCAGTATTTT. Translating gives CASSRDSISTDTQYF. The full variable domain, with the rest looked up from reference TRBV5-4 and TRBJ2-3, is ETGVTQSPTHLIKTRGQQVTLRCSSQSGHNTVSWYQQALGQGPQFIFQYYREEENGRGNFPPRFSGLQFPNYSSELNVNALELDDSALYLCASSRDSISTDTQYFGPGTRLTVL.

V gene TRBV5-5 combines with J gene TRBJ2-1, with 14 bases fitting TRBD2. From germline, CDR1 is SGHKS and CDR2 YYEKEE (reference sequence). V lost 3 bases to trimming and J lost 5 bases; unmatched junction nucleotides: 4. The CDR3 covers 16 residues. The CDR3 region is CASSSRLAGGNNEQFF. CDR3 nucleotides: TGTGCCAGCAGCTCGAGACTAGCGGGAGGGAACAATGAGCAGTTCTTC.

V usage is TRBV6-5 and J usage is TRBJ2-3, with D tentatively TRBD2 (6 bases). The V and J ends lost 0 bases and 0 bases respectively, with 10 bases between them. Germline CDR1 MNHEY, CDR2 SVGAGI. This CDR3 spans 16 amino acids. The CDR3 loop reads CASSYSGLTSTDTQYF. The DNA for the CDR3 is TGTGCCAGCAGTTACTCGGGACTTACTAGCACAGATACGCAGTATTTT.

The rearrangement links TRBV4-1 to TRBJ2-1, with D perhaps TRBD2 (6 bases). Trimming cost V 0 bases and J 11 bases, with 20 bases left between them. The CDR3 runs 16 residues. Per the germline V gene, CDR1 is MGHRA and CDR2 is YSYEKL. The CDR3 protein is CASSQEGSGATSKQFF. The CDR3 region has the DNA TGCGCCAGCAGCCAAGAGGGTTCGGGAGCTACCTCGAAGCAGTTCTTC.

The V and J genes are TRBV2 and TRBJ2-1, with 9 nucleotides matching TRBD2. Germline lookup yields CDR1 SNHLY and CDR2 FYNNEI. The CDR3 has 15 residues. V was pared by 6 bases and J by 3 bases, with 6 bases of the junction left unmatched. The CDR3 loop is CASRIGTSSYNEQFF. In nucleotides, the CDR3 is TGTGCCAGCAGAATCGGGACTAGCAGCTACAATGAGCAGTTCTTC.

This clone occurred once. The genes are TRBV12-3 or TRBV12-4 and TRBJ2-7; 8 nucleotides agree with TRBD1. CDR3 size: 13 residues. The ends lost 6 bases at V and 5 bases at J; junction bases unmatched: 6. Here the CDR3 DNA reads TGTGCCAGCAGGAGGACAGGGTGGGACGAGCAGTACTTC. Amino acids: CASRRTGWDEQYF.

This chain connects TRBV7-6 to TRBJ2-5; TRBD2 aligns across 8 bases. Germline CDR1 is SGHVS and CDR2 is FNYEAQ. The V gene end was trimmed by 1 base and the J gene end by 2 bases; junction bases not matched to a gene: 6. This CDR3 spans 16 amino acids. CDR3 sequence: CASSLDTSGVQETQYF. In DNA, the CDR3 is TGTGCCAGCAGCTTAGACACTAGCGGAGTGCAAGAGACCCAGTACTTC.